This entry concerns a single T cell receptor (beta chain). In the authors' workflow: From reference gene primer amplification, estimates of nucleated cell counts were derived. TCRdb keeps only in-frame clones here, not all; method: immunoSEQ multiplex PCR. V, J and clone size derive from that table, while D and trimming were established from the DNA sequence. The sample carries about 89,000 clones, 88% recorded once. The sample belongs to a study of blood T cell repertoires in COVID-19. On the study more broadly: The study drew acute and convalescent COVID-19 samples from the United States, Italy and Spain.

Deletions cut 5 bases from V and 0 bases from J, with 11 bases between. The germline V gene has CDR1 SGHTA and CDR2 FQGTGA. This CDR3 comprises 15 residues. The TCR originated in a man in his 60s with acute or convalescent COVID-19. Material for sequencing was peripheral blood. V gene TRBV7-3 combines with J gene TRBJ2-1, with TRBD2 as a possible D gene (6 bases). CDR3 sequence reads: CASSTRGTSYNEQFF. Here the CDR3 DNA reads TGTGCCAGCAGCACCCGGGGGACCTCCTACAATGAGCAGTTCTTC. Looking up the rest from reference TRBV7-3 and TRBJ2-1 gives the full variable domain: GAGVSQTPSNKVTEKGKYVELRCDPISGHTALYWYRQSLGQGPEFLIYFQGTGAADDSGLPNDRFFAVRPEGSVSTLKIQRTERGDSAVYLCASSTRGTSYNEQFFGPGTRLTVL.